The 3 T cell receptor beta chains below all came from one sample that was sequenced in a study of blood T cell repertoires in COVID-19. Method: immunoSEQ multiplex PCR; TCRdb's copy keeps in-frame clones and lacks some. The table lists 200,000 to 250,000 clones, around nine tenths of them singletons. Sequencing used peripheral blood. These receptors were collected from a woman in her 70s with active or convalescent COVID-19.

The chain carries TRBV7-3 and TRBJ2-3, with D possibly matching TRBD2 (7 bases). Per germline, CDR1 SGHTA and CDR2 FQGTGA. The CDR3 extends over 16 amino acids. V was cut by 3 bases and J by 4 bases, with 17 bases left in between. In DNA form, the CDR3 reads TGTGCCAGCAGCTTGATGGCGGGGGCCGCCGCAGATACGCAGTATTTT. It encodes CASSLMAGAAADTQYF.

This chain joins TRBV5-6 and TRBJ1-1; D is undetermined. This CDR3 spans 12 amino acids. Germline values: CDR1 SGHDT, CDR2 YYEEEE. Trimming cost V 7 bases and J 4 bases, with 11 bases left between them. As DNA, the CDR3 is TGTGCCAGCGGATACTCGGGCACTGAAGCTTTCTTT. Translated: CASGYSGTEAFF.

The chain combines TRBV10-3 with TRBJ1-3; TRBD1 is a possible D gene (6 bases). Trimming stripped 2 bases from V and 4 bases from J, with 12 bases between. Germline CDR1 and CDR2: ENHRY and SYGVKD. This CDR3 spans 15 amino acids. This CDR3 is CAISEPRTVGNTIYF. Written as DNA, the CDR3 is TGTGCCATCAGTGAGCCAAGGACAGTCGGAAACACCATATATTTT.